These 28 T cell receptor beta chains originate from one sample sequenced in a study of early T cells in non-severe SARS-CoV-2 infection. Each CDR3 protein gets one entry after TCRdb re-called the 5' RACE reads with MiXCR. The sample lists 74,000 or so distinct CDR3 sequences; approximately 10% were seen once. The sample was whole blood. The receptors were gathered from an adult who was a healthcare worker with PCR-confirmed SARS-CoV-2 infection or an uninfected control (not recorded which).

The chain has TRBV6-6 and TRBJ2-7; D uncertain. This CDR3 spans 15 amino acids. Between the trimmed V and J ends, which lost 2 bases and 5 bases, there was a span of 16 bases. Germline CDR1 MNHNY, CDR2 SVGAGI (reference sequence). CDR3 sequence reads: CASSYDSPRSHEQYF. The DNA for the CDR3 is TGTGCCAGCAGTTACGATAGCCCCCGAAGCCACGAGCAGTACTTC.

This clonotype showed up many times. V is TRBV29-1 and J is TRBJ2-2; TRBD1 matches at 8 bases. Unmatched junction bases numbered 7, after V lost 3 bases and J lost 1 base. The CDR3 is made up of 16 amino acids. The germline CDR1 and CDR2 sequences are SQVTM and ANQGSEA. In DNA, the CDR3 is TGCAGCGTTGAGGGCAGACAGGGGAGGAACACCGGGGAGCTGTTTTTT. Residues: CSVEGRQGRNTGELFF.

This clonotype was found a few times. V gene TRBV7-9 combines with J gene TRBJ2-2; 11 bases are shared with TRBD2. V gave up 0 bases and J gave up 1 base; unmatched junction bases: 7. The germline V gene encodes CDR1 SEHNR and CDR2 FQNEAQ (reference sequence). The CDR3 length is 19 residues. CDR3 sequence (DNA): TGTGCCAGCAGCTTAGCGCGCGCTAGCGGGAGGCTGAACACCGGGGAGCTGTTTTTT. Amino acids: CASSLARASGRLNTGELFF.

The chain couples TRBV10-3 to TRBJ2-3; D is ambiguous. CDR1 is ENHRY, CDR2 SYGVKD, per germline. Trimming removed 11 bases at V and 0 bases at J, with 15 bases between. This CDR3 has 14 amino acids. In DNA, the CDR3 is TGTGCCGCCGCCGCCGGGTCTAGCACAGATACGCAGTATTTT. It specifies CAAAAGSSTDTQYF.

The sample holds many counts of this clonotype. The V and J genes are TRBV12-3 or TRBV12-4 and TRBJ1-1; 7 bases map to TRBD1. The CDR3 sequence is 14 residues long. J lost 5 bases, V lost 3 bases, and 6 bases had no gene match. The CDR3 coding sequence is TGTGCCAGCAGTTTGACAGGGAGAGGGACTGAAGCTTTCTTT. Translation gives CASSLTGRGTEAFF.

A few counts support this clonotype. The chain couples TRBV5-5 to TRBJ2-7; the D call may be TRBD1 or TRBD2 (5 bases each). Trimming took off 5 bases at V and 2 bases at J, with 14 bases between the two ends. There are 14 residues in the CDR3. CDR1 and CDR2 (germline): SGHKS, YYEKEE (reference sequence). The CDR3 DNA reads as TGTGCCAGCAGTGCTTTTTTGGGGGCCTACGAGCAGTACTTC. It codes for CASSAFLGAYEQYF.

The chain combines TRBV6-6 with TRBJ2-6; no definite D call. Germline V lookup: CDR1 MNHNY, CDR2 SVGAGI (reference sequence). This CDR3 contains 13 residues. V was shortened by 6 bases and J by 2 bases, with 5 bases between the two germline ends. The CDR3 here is CASSRAGANVLTF. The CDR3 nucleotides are TGTGCCAGCAGCCGCGCTGGGGCCAACGTCCTGACTTTC.

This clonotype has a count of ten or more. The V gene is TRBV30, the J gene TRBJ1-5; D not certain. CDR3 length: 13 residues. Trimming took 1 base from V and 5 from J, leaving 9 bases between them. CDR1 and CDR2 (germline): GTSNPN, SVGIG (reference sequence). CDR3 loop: CAWSARSYQPQHF. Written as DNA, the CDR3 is TGTGCCTGGAGTGCGCGGTCCTATCAGCCCCAGCATTTT.

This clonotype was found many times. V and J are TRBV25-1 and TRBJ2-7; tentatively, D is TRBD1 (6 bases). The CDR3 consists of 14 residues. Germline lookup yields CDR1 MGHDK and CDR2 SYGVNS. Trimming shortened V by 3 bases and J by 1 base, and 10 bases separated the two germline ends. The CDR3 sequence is CASSDSGQSYEQYF. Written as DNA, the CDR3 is TGTGCCAGCAGTGACTCCGGACAGTCCTACGAGCAGTACTTC.

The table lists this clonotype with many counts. This CDR3 reads CASSPVTGLTEAFF. CDR3 nucleotide sequence: TGTGCCAGCAGCCCCGTGACAGGTCTCACTGAAGCTTTCTTT. This chain links TRBV3-1 with TRBJ1-1; TRBD1 might be the D (6 bases). Trimming took off 4 bases at V and 4 bases at J, with 13 bases between the two ends. This CDR3 has 14 amino acids. Germline V gene lookup returns CDR1 LGHDT and CDR2 YNNKEL (reference sequence).

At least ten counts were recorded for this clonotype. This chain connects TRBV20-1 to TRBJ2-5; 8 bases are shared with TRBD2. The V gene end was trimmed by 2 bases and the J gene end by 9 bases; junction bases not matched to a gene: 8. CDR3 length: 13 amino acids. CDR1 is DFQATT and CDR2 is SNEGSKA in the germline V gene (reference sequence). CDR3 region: CSARPAGGPPQYF. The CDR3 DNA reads TGCAGTGCTAGACCGGCGGGAGGCCCGCCCCAGTACTTC.

CDR3: CAWSVEGRTEAFF. The CDR3 region has the DNA TGTGCCTGGAGTGTAGAGGGTCGGACTGAAGCTTTCTTT. The J gene is TRBJ1-1, the V gene TRBV30; D gene uncertain. CDR1 is GTSNPN, CDR2 SVGIG, per germline (reference sequence). V gave up 0 bases and J gave up 5 bases, with 10 bases separating them. The CDR3 is 13 residues long.

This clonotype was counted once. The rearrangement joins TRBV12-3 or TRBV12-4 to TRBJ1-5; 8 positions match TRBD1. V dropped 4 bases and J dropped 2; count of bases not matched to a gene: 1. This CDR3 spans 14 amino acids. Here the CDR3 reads CASSSTGGNQPQHF. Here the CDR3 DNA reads TGTGCCAGCAGTTCGACAGGGGGCAATCAGCCCCAGCATTTT.

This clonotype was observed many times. CDR3 DNA sequence: TGCAGTGCTAGAGACCCAAATTCTTATGGCTACACCTTC. Its protein product is CSARDPNSYGYTF. The J gene is TRBJ1-2, the V gene TRBV20-1; D is undetermined. This CDR3 has 13 residues. Germline CDR1 DFQATT, CDR2 SNEGSKA (reference sequence). Trimming took 0 bases from V and 5 from J, leaving 10 bases between them.

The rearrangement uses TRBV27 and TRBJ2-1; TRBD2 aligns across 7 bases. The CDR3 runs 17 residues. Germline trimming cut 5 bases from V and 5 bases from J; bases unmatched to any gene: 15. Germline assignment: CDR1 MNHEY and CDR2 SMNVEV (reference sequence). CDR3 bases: TGTGCCAGCAGTGGGGGACTTAACGGGAGGTCACACAATGAGCAGTTCTTC. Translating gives CASSGGLNGRSHNEQFF.

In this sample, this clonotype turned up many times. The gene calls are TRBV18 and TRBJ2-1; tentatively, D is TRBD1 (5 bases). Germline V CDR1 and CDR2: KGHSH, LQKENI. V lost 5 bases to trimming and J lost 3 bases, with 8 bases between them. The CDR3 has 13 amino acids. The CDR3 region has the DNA TGTGCCAGCTCAGTCGACAGCTACAATGAGCAGTTCTTC. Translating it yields CASSVDSYNEQFF. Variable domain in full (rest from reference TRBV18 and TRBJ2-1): NAGVMQNPRHLVRRRGQEARLRCSPMKGHSHVYWYRQLPEEGLKFMVYLQKENIIDESGMPKERFSAEFPKEGPSILRIQQVVRGDSAAYFCASSVDSYNEQFFGPGTRLTVL.

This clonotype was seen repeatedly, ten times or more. CDR3 DNA: TGCGCCAGCAGCTTGTTGACAGGGGGCGGCACAGATACGCAGTATTTT. Translating gives CASSLLTGGGTDTQYF. The chain employs TRBV5-1 and TRBJ2-3; 10 nucleotides match TRBD1. Looked up from germline, CDR1 is SGHRS and CDR2 is YFSETQ. Trimming cost V 1 base and J 1 base; bases outside gene matches: 3. The CDR3 has 16 amino acids.

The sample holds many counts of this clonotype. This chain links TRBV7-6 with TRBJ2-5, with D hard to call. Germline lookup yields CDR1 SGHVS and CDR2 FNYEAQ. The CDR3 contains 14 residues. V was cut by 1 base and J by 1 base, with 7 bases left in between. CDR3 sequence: CASSLEESQETQYF. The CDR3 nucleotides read TGTGCCAGCAGCTTAGAGGAGTCCCAAGAGACCCAGTACTTC. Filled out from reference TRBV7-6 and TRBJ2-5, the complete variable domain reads GAGVSQSPRYKVTKRGQDVALRCDPISGHVSLYWYRQALGQGPEFLTYFNYEAQQDKSGLPNDRFSAERPEGSISTLTIQRTEQRDSAMYRCASSLEESQETQYFGPGTRLLVL.

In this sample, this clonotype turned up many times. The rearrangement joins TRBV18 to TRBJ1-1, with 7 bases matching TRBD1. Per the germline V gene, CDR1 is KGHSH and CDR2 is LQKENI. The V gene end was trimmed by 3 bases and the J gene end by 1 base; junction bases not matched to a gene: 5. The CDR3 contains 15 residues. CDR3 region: CASSPRQGENTEAFF. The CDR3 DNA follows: TGTGCCAGCTCACCTAGACAGGGTGAGAACACTGAAGCTTTCTTT.

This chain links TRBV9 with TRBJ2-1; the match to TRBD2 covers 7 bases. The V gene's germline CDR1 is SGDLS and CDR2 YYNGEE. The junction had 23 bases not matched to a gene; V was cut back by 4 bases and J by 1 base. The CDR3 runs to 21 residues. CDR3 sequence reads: CASSSTLARERMLRSYNEQFF. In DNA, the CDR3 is TGTGCCAGCAGCTCGACCCTAGCGCGGGAGCGAATGTTGAGGTCCTACAATGAGCAGTTCTTC.

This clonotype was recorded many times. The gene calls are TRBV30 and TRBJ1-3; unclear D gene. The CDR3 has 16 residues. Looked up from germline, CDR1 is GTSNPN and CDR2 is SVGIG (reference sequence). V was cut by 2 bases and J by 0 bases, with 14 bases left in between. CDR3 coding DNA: TGTGCCTGGAGTACTTTCCTTCTCAGCTCTGGAAACACCATATATTTT. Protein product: CAWSTFLLSSGNTIYF.

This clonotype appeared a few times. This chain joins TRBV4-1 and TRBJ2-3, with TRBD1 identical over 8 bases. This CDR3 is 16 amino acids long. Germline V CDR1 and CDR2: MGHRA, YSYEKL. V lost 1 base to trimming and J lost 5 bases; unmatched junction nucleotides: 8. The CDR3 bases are TGCGCCAGCAGCCAAGGGAGCAGGGGGCAAGGAGATACGCAGTATTTT. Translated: CASSQGSRGQGDTQYF.

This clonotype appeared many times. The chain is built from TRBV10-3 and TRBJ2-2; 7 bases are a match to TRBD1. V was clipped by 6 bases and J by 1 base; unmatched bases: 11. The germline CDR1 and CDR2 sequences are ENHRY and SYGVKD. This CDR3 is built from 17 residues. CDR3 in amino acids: CAISDPGTVMNTGELFF. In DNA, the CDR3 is TGTGCCATCAGCGACCCCGGGACAGTTATGAACACCGGGGAGCTGTTTTTT.

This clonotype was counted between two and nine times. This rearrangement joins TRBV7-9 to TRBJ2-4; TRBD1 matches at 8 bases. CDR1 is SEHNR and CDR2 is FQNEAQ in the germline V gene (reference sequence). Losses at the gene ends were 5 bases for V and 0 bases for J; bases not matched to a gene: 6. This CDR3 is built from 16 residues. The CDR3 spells CASSLQGAEAKNIQYF. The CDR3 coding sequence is TGTGCCAGCAGCCTCCAGGGGGCGGAAGCCAAAAACATTCAGTACTTC.

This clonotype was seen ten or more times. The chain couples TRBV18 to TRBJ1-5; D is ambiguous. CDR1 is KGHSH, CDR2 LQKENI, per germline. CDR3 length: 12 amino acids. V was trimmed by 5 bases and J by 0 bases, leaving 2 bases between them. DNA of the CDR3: TGTGCCAGCTCAAATAGCAATCAGCCCCAGCATTTT. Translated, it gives CASSNSNQPQHF.

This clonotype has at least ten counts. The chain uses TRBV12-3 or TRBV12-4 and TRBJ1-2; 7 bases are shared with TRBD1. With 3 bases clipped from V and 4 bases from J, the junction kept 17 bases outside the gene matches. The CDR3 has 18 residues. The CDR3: CASSLGTARPQALYGYTF. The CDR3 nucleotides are TGTGCCAGCAGTTTGGGGACAGCGCGACCACAAGCTCTCTATGGCTACACCTTC.

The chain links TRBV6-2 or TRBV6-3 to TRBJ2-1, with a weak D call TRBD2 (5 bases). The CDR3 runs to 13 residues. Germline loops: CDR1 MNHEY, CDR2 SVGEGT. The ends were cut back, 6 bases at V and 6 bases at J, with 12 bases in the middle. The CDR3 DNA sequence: TGTGCCAGCAGATTCGGACTCATCAATGAGCAGTTCTTC. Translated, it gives CASRFGLINEQFF.

CDR3 region: CASSTTRVGTDTQYF. CDR3 DNA sequence: TGTGCCAGCAGCACGACTAGGGTGGGGACAGATACGCAGTATTTT. The chain joins TRBV7-6 to TRBJ2-3; D may be TRBD2 (6 bases). From germline, CDR1 is SGHVS and CDR2 FNYEAQ. The CDR3 loop spans 15 amino acids. Trimming left V 5 bases short and J 3 bases short, with 15 bases between.